This is a list of T cell receptor beta chains from one sample in a study of blood T cell repertoires in COVID-19. Here immunoSEQ multiplex PCR was the method, and the copy in TCRdb shows in-frame clones only, minus some. This repertoire shows about 310,000 clones, approximately 90% found once; its top ten account for more than 8.5%. Sample: PBMCs or T cells enriched from blood (not recorded which). The source of these receptors is a woman aged 18-30 years who had recovered from COVID-19. Both conserved end residues are part of each CDR3. A D gene is named only where the DNA matches it firmly. Clone size is shown for a subset of rows, as once, few, many or a class of expanded clone.

CDR3 DNA: TGTGCCAGCACCCTGGAGTCCAGGGTTGGCTACACCTTC
CDR3 protein: CASTLESRVGYTF
J gene: TRBJ1-2
CDR3 length: 13
V gene: TRBV6-5
D gene: .
clone size: .

CDR3 DNA: TGTGCCAGTAGTATAGGTACAGGGAACTATGGCTACACCTTC
CDR3 protein: CASSIGTGNYGYTF
J gene: TRBJ1-2
CDR3 length: 14
V gene: TRBV19
D gene: .
clone size: few

CDR3 DNA: TGTGCCAGCATTAACAGGGTCACCTACGAGCAGTACTTC
CDR3 protein: CASINRVTYEQYF
J gene: TRBJ2-7
CDR3 length: 13
V gene: TRBV6-5
D gene: .
clone size: .

CDR3 DNA: TGTGCCAGCATCTCCCCAGGGACTAGCATTAAAAGGGAGCAGTTCTTC
CDR3 protein: CASISPGTSIKREQFF
J gene: TRBJ2-1
CDR3 length: 16
V gene: TRBV11-2
D gene: TRBD2
clone size: .

CDR3 DNA: TGCGCCAGCAGCTTTTTAGTTCGGGGAGCCCTTAACACTGAAGCTTTCTTT
CDR3 protein: CASSFLVRGALNTEAFF
J gene: TRBJ1-1
CDR3 length: 17
V gene: TRBV5-1
D gene: .
clone size: once

CDR3 DNA: TGTGCCAGCAGTGCGCAGGGGGCAGGGACTGAAGCTTTCTTT
CDR3 protein: CASSAQGAGTEAFF
J gene: TRBJ1-1
CDR3 length: 14
V gene: TRBV2
D gene: TRBD1
clone size: .

CDR3 DNA: TGCGCCAGCAGCTCCCTGGGACAGCTTAATTCACCCCTCCACTTT
CDR3 protein: CASSSLGQLNSPLHF
J gene: TRBJ1-6
CDR3 length: 15
V gene: TRBV5-1
D gene: TRBD1
clone size: .

CDR3 DNA: TGTGCCAGCAGGGACAGGGCTATAAGGTCCCTCCACTTT
CDR3 protein: CASRDRAIRSLHF
J gene: TRBJ1-6
CDR3 length: 13
V gene: TRBV28
D gene: TRBD1
clone size: .

CDR3 DNA: TGTGCCAGCAGCTTACTTGCCGGGACTAGCGGGGAGCAGTTCTTC
CDR3 protein: CASSLLAGTSGEQFF
J gene: TRBJ2-1
CDR3 length: 15
V gene: TRBV7-3
D gene: TRBD2
clone size: once

CDR3 DNA: TGTGCCAGCAGTCGCTATGTAACCACTCCGCTGTTTTTT
CDR3 protein: CASSRYVTTPLFF
J gene: TRBJ2-2
CDR3 length: 13
V gene: TRBV6-5
D gene: .
clone size: .

CDR3 DNA: TGTGCCAGTAGTACCCCCGGGACAGAGTATGGCTACACCTTC
CDR3 protein: CASSTPGTEYGYTF
J gene: TRBJ1-2
CDR3 length: 14
V gene: TRBV19
D gene: TRBD1
clone size: .